The present T cell receptor beta chain was sequenced within a study of blood T cell repertoires in COVID-19. Study background: The study drew acute and convalescent COVID-19 samples from the United States, Italy and Spain.

Original analysis: Amplification with reference gene primers provided the estimates of nucleated cell counts. Produced via immunoSEQ multiplex PCR; TCRdb's table is partial and in-frame only. That table supplies the V and J calls and clone size; D and trimming were determined from the DNA. Among tens of thousands of clones listed, 84% were seen once. Per germline, CDR1 LNHNV and CDR2 YYDKDF (reference sequence). The CDR3 is 14 amino acids. V gave up 4 bases and J gave up 10 bases; unmatched junction bases: 7. The clonotype was recovered from a man aged 35 to 55 with acute or convalescent COVID-19. Sequences were obtained from peripheral blood. V is TRBV15 and J is TRBJ1-6; 7 nucleotides line up with TRBD1. The CDR3 protein is CATSNDRVGSPLHF. CDR3 DNA: TGTGCCACCAGCAACGACAGGGTCGGCTCACCCCTCCACTTT.